A single sample gave rise to the 10 T cell receptor beta chains below, sequenced in a study of cytomegalovirus exposure and HLA in healthy donors. This PCR relied on a set of 60 Vbeta primers and 13 Jbeta primers. Here immunoSEQ multiplex PCR was the method, and the copy in TCRdb shows in-frame clones only, minus some. This table has approximately 150,000 clones, about 70% appearing once. Input material: PBMCs. The receptors shown here come from a woman aged 18-29 years in good health and CMV-seropositive.

The chain has TRBV5-1 and TRBJ2-3, with 8 bases lining up with TRBD2. The junction had 8 bases not matched to a gene; V was cut back by 2 bases and J by 0 bases. The CDR3 has 17 residues. In germline, CDR1 is SGHRS, CDR2 YFSETQ. The CDR3 is CASSLRTSPYSTDTQYF. For the CDR3, the DNA is TGCGCCAGCAGCTTACGGACTAGCCCTTATAGCACAGATACGCAGTATTTT.

J is TRBJ2-5 and V is TRBV18; D call uncertain. Deletions cut 3 bases from V and 1 base from J, with 6 bases between. Germline CDR1 is KGHSH and CDR2 is LQKENI. This CDR3 contains 13 residues. The CDR3 nucleotides read TGTGCCAGCTCACCGACAATCCAAGAGACCCAGTACTTC. Amino acids: CASSPTIQETQYF.

V is TRBV4-1 and J is TRBJ1-2; D not certain. Deletions cut 1 base from V and 4 bases from J, with 10 bases between. The CDR3 is made up of 14 amino acids. CDR1 is MGHRA, CDR2 YSYEKL, per germline. DNA of the CDR3: TGCGCCAGCAGCCAAGCGCGGGATTTCTATGGCTACACCTTC. Translating gives CASSQARDFYGYTF.

On this clone: Other DNA sequences of this sample code for an identical CDR3. The chain couples TRBV18 to TRBJ2-3, with D unclear. The length of the CDR3 is 13 residues. CDR1 and CDR2 (germline): KGHSH, LQKENI. V was clipped by 3 bases and J by 0 bases, with 4 bases between them. The CDR3 is CASSPSSTDTQYF. Written as DNA, the CDR3 is TGTGCCAGCTCACCCTCTAGCACAGATACGCAGTATTTT.

The chain carries TRBV6-5 and TRBJ1-1, with 7 bases lining up with TRBD1. V dropped 2 bases and J dropped 3; count of bases not matched to a gene: 3. CDR1 is MNHEY, CDR2 SVGAGI, per germline. The CDR3 extends over 14 amino acids. The DNA for the CDR3 is TGTGCCAGCAGTTACGGCGGGACAGACACTGAAGCTTTCTTT. Protein: CASSYGGTDTEAFF.

This clone was found a few times. The gene calls are TRBV5-1 and TRBJ1-6, with D perhaps TRBD1 (5 bases). The CDR3 consists of 15 residues. Per germline, CDR1 SGHRS and CDR2 YFSETQ. V lost 5 bases to trimming and J lost 13 bases, with 22 bases between them. The CDR3 coding sequence is TGCGCCAGCAGTCTTAGATCGACAGTCGGGTCGCCCCTCCACTTT. Translated, it gives CASSLRSTVGSPLHF.

The chain carries TRBV27 and TRBJ1-1; perhaps TRBD1 as D (5 bases). V lost 2 bases, J lost 6 bases, and 16 bases lay in between. The germline V gene has CDR1 MNHEY and CDR2 SMNVEV (reference sequence). This CDR3 has 15 residues. Written as DNA, the CDR3 is TGTGCCAGCAGTTTAGCGGCGGGGGAAGGAGCTGAAGCTTTCTTT. Translated, it gives CASSLAAGEGAEAFF.

V gene TRBV6-5 combines with J gene TRBJ1-2; D may be TRBD1 (5 bases). The CDR3 is 14 amino acids. Germline V CDR1 and CDR2: MNHEY, SVGAGI. The V end lost 3 bases, the J end lost 8 bases, and 16 bases lay between the germline ends. CDR3 in amino acids: CASSYRARDWGYTF. In DNA, the CDR3 is TGTGCCAGCAGTTATCGGGCCAGGGACTGGGGCTACACCTTC.

The J gene is TRBJ2-3, the V gene TRBV28; the match to TRBD2 covers 8 bases. Trimming removed 8 bases from V and 5 bases from J; junction bases left unmatched: 6. The length of the CDR3 is 13 residues. In germline, CDR1 is MDHEN, CDR2 SYDVKM. The CDR3 DNA sequence: TGTGCCAGCCTGGGGGCGGGAGGAGATACGCAGTATTTT. It encodes CASLGAGGDTQYF.

The genes are TRBV19 and TRBJ2-1; D perhaps matches TRBD2 (5 bases). The CDR3 is 14 amino acids. Between the trimmed V and J ends, which lost 5 bases and 8 bases, there was a span of 16 bases. The germline gives CDR1 LNHDA, CDR2 SQIVND (reference sequence). The CDR3 region has the DNA TGTGCCAGTAGTCCGCCCCGGGATGGCTATGAGCAGTTCTTC. Protein product: CASSPPRDGYEQFF.